Listed here are 19 T cell receptor beta chains from one sample, sequenced in a study of T cells after yellow fever vaccination. TCRdb re-analysed the 5' RACE reads in MiXCR, keeping a single row per CDR3 protein. The sample records 500,000 to 700,000 distinct CDR3 sequences, roughly a fifth being singletons. The sample here was PBMCs, taken 15 days after the yellow fever booster vaccination. The receptors were sampled from a man aged 25-40 years who received the YFV17D yellow fever vaccine.

The CDR3 DNA sequence: TGCAGTGCCGCTATGACTAGCGGGGTTCTGGGGACCCAGTACTTC. It specifies CSAAMTSGVLGTQYF. The chain couples TRBV20-1 to TRBJ2-5, with 11 bases aligning to TRBD2. The germline V gene encodes CDR1 DFQATT and CDR2 SNEGSKA (reference sequence). The V segment lost 6 bases and the J segment 7 bases; nucleotides outside the gene matches: 13. This CDR3 region has 15 residues.

This clonotype was found a few times. The chain joins TRBV7-8 to TRBJ2-2; TRBD1 aligns across 7 bases. Losses at the gene ends were 5 bases for V and 8 bases for J; bases not matched to a gene: 8. The CDR3 has 14 residues. The V gene's germline CDR1 is SGHVS and CDR2 FQNEAQ. The CDR3 DNA reads TGTGCCAGCAGCATGGGACAGAGGCCTGGGGAGCTGTTTTTT. As protein: CASSMGQRPGELFF.

This clonotype was seen a handful of times. This chain uses TRBV7-4 with TRBJ2-4; weak D call: TRBD1 (5 bases). From germline, CDR1 is SGHVT and CDR2 SQSDAQ. Trimming stripped 3 bases from V and 0 bases from J, with 12 bases between. The CDR3 totals 16 residues. CDR3 nucleotide sequence: TGTGCCAGCAGCTTCGGACAAGGAGTAGCCAAAAACATTCAGTACTTC. Amino acids: CASSFGQGVAKNIQYF.

This chain links TRBV4-3 with TRBJ2-7; D is unclear. The CDR3 totals 15 residues. Germline CDR1 is LGHNA and CDR2 is YSLEER. The ends were cut back, 6 bases at V and 0 bases at J, with 15 bases in the middle. CDR3 in DNA: TGCGCCAGCAGTCTGACGTACCCTAGCTCCTACGAGCAGTACTTC. Translating gives CASSLTYPSSYEQYF.

This clonotype was found many times. The chain is built from TRBV5-1 and TRBJ2-1; 7 positions agree with TRBD2. V gave up 0 bases and J gave up 6 bases; unmatched junction bases: 6. There are 15 residues in the CDR3. Germline assignment: CDR1 SGHRS and CDR2 YFSETQ. The CDR3 reads CASSLVLAGSNEQFF. CDR3 DNA sequence: TGCGCCAGCAGCTTGGTTTTAGCGGGTTCCAATGAGCAGTTCTTC.

V usage is TRBV11-2 and J usage is TRBJ2-7; weak D call: TRBD1 (6 bases). Germline V gene sequence: CDR1 SGHAT, CDR2 FQNNGV. The V end lost 0 bases, the J end lost 4 bases, and 7 bases lay between the germline ends. The CDR3 sequence is 13 residues long. The chain's CDR3 is CASSLEQGYEQYF. The DNA for the CDR3 is TGTGCCAGCAGCTTAGAACAGGGTTACGAGCAGTACTTC. Variable domain in full (rest from reference TRBV11-2 and TRBJ2-7): EAGVAQSPRYKIIEKRQSVAFWCNPISGHATLYWYQQILGQGPKLLIQFQNNGVVDDSQLPKDRFSAERLKGVDSTLKIQPAKLEDSAVYLCASSLEQGYEQYFGPGTRLTVT.

V gene TRBV28 combines with J gene TRBJ1-5, with D uncertain. This CDR3 comprises 12 residues. The germline V gene has CDR1 MDHEN and CDR2 SYDVKM. V gave up 2 bases and J gave up 8 bases, with 7 bases separating them. CDR3 nucleotides: TGTGCCAGCAGTTTAGGGAGGGAGCCCCAGCATTTT. The encoded protein is CASSLGREPQHF. The whole variable domain, filled in from reference TRBV28 and TRBJ1-5, reads DVKVTQSSRYLVKRTGEKVFLECVQDMDHENMFWYRQDPGLGLRLIYFSYDVKMKEKGDIPEGYSVSREKKERFSLILESASTNQTSMYLCASSLGREPQHFGDGTRLSIL.

The DNA for the CDR3 is TGTGCCAGCAGCTTCGGACTAGCGGGAGTCCAACAGGGTCGTAGCATTCAGTACTTC. This translates into CASSFGLAGVQQGRSIQYF. The V call is TRBV7-8, the J call TRBJ2-4, with 13 bases aligning to TRBD2. The CDR3 runs to 19 residues. Germline V lookup: CDR1 SGHVS, CDR2 FQNEAQ. The V segment lost 3 bases and the J segment 9 bases; nucleotides outside the gene matches: 17. Full variable domain (missing parts from reference TRBV7-8 and TRBJ2-4): GAGVSQSPRYKVAKRGQDVALRCDPISGHVSLFWYQQALGQGPEFLTYFQNEAQLDKSGLPSDRFFAERPEGSVSTLKIQRTQQEDSAVYLCASSFGLAGVQQGRSIQYFGAGTRLSVL.

This clonotype was found many times. The J gene is TRBJ2-1, the V gene TRBV7-8; 10 bases agree with TRBD2. Unmatched junction bases numbered 17, after V lost 4 bases and J lost 5 bases. The length of the CDR3 is 19 residues. CDR1 is SGHVS, CDR2 FQNEAQ, per germline. CDR3 sequence reads: CASSSTVFGILAGDNEQFF. CDR3 nucleotide sequence: TGTGCCAGCAGCTCGACCGTATTCGGAATCCTAGCGGGAGACAATGAGCAGTTCTTC.

A few counts support this clonotype. The rearrangement uses TRBV20-1 and TRBJ2-3, with TRBD1 matching over 9 bases. With V trimmed by 4 bases and J by 3 bases, 5 bases remained unmatched. This CDR3 contains 14 residues. Germline V CDR1 and CDR2: DFQATT, SNEGSKA (reference sequence). The CDR3 bases are TGCAGTGCTAAACGGGACAGGGTTACAGATACGCAGTATTTT. Protein product: CSAKRDRVTDTQYF.

The V call is TRBV15, the J call TRBJ2-1; the match to TRBD2 covers 12 bases. The V and J ends lost 4 bases and 7 bases, in that order; junction bases with no gene match: 14. Germline V gene data show CDR1 as LNHNV and CDR2 as YYDKDF (reference sequence). The CDR3 sequence is 18 residues long. The CDR3 region is CATSTQGPSSGRANEQFF. CDR3 nucleotides: TGTGCCACCAGCACTCAGGGTCCGTCTAGCGGGAGGGCGAATGAGCAGTTCTTC.

This clonotype was observed a few times. This chain links TRBV3-1 with TRBJ2-3; TRBD2 might be the D (6 bases). The ends were cut back, 2 bases at V and 4 bases at J, with 13 bases in the middle. Germline CDR1 LGHDT, CDR2 YNNKEL (reference sequence). The CDR3 is made up of 15 amino acids. The CDR3 bases are TGTGCCAGCAGCCAAACCGGGAGAAATTCAGATACGCAGTATTTT. Protein: CASSQTGRNSDTQYF.

This clonotype was seen repeatedly, ten times or more. The rearrangement uses TRBV7-3 and TRBJ2-3, with D unresolved. Deletions cut 2 bases from V and 0 bases from J, with 3 bases between. The CDR3 extends over 13 amino acids. The germline CDR1 and CDR2 sequences are SGHTA and FQGTGA. CDR3 DNA: TGTGCCAGCAGCTTATTCAGCACAGATACGCAGTATTTT. Translation gives CASSLFSTDTQYF.

The rearrangement links TRBV20-1 to TRBJ2-7; 7 positions agree with TRBD2. Germline V gene data show CDR1 as DFQATT and CDR2 as SNEGSKA (reference sequence). The CDR3 loop spans 14 amino acids. Germline trimming cut 6 bases from V and 3 bases from J; bases unmatched to any gene: 11. Written as DNA, the CDR3 is TGCAGTGCCGCGCCCGCTAGCGGAAACTACGAGCAGTACTTC. Translation: CSAAPASGNYEQYF.

This clonotype appeared many times. The gene calls are TRBV10-2 and TRBJ2-7, with D hard to call. Trimming pared 3 bases from V and 1 base from J, leaving 7 bases between. Germline V gene lookup returns CDR1 WSHSY and CDR2 SAAADI. This CDR3 contains 13 residues. CDR3 amino acids: CASSEQRSYEQYF. DNA for the CDR3: TGCGCCAGCAGTGAACAGAGGTCCTACGAGCAGTACTTC.

DNA of the CDR3: TGTGCCAGCAGCTTAGTGGCGGGAGTTGACAATGAGCAGTTCTTC. The encoded protein is CASSLVAGVDNEQFF. This chain joins TRBV7-2 and TRBJ2-1, with 7 bases aligning to TRBD2. V shed 1 base and J 5 bases; nucleotides not matched to a gene: 5. Germline V gene sequence: CDR1 SGHTA, CDR2 FQGNSA. The CDR3 length is 15 residues.

This CDR3 reads CASKGQETQYF. The DNA for the CDR3 is TGTGCCAGCAAAGGGCAAGAGACCCAGTACTTC. V is TRBV5-4 and J is TRBJ2-5; D is undetermined. This CDR3 is built from 11 residues. Trimming removed 6 bases at V and 2 bases at J, with 5 bases between. CDR1 is SGHNT, CDR2 YYREEE, per germline (reference sequence).

This clonotype was seen only a few times. The genes are TRBV27 and TRBJ1-5, with D hard to call. Germline CDR1 and CDR2: MNHEY and SMNVEV (reference sequence). This CDR3 has 12 amino acids. Trimming removed 4 bases at V and 10 bases at J, with 11 bases between. For the CDR3, the DNA is TGTGCCAGCAGTTCTATCGGTGAACCCCAGCATTTT. The encoded protein is CASSSIGEPQHF.

The chain uses TRBV27 and TRBJ2-5; 7 bases line up with TRBD2. This CDR3 spans 13 amino acids. The germline CDR1 and CDR2 sequences are MNHEY and SMNVEV (reference sequence). The V gene end was trimmed by 0 bases and the J gene end by 9 bases; junction bases not matched to a gene: 4. The CDR3 region has the DNA TGTGCCAGCAGTTTATCGATGGGGAGGGCCCAGTACTTC. This gives the protein CASSLSMGRAQYF.